This is a list of T cell receptor beta chains from one sample in a study of T cells in Graves' hyperthyroidism and ophthalmopathy. TCRdb ran MiXCR on the multiplex PCR reads and lists one entry per CDR3 protein. The sample consists of a few hundred thousand distinct CDR3 sequences, approximately 14% of them appearing once. The sequenced sample was blood. Source of these receptors: a woman aged 18 to 35 with Graves' hyperthyroidism that later progressed to Graves' ophthalmopathy. CDR3s include the opening cysteine and the closing phenylalanine or tryptophan. The D gene is left open where the match is weak. Not every row has a clone size; where given, it reads once, few, many or a size class.

J gene	V gene	D gene	clone size	CDR3 protein	CDR3 DNA
TRBJ1-5	TRBV2	-	many	CASSEGPQPQHF	TGTGCCAGCAGTGAAGGCCCTCAGCCCCAGCATTTT
TRBJ2-3	TRBV28	TRBD1	many	CASSLNRDRPTDTQYF	TGTGCCAGCAGCCTAAACCGGGACAGGCCCACAGATACGCAGTATTTT
TRBJ2-7	TRBV12-3/TRBV12-4	TRBD2	many	CASRLAGAPYEQYF	TGTGCCAGCAGACTAGCGGGAGCGCCCTACGAGCAGTACTTC
TRBJ1-4	TRBV20-1	-	many	CSARWNGEKLFF	TGCAGTGCCCGGTGGAACGGTGAAAAACTGTTTTTT
TRBJ2-7	TRBV4-1	-	few	CASSPRGFRESSYEQYF	TGCGCCAGCAGCCCCAGGGGTTTCCGGGAATCATCCTACGAGCAGTACTTC
TRBJ2-1	TRBV12-3/TRBV12-4	-	many	CASIPSVDNLRNEQFF	TGTGCCAGCATCCCAAGTGTGGATAACCTACGGAATGAGCAGTTCTTC
TRBJ1-5	TRBV7-2	TRBD1	many	CASSSNRNTGGNQPQHF	TGTGCCAGCAGCTCAAATAGGAACACAGGGGGCAATCAGCCCCAGCATTTT
TRBJ2-3	TRBV5-5	-	many	CASSLGSLGGTDTQYF	TGTGCCAGCAGCTTGGGATCCTTGGGGGGCACAGATACGCAGTATTTT
TRBJ1-2	TRBV13	TRBD1	-	CASSPPLWTGDYGYTF	TGTGCCAGCAGCCCCCCCCTTTGGACAGGGGACTATGGCTACACCTTC
TRBJ2-7	TRBV11-2	-	many	CASSLHYGDSYEQYF	TGTGCCAGCAGCCTCCATTACGGGGACTCCTACGAGCAGTACTTC
TRBJ1-5	TRBV15	-	few	CATSREGGMQPQHF	TGTGCCACCAGCAGAGAGGGAGGGATGCAGCCCCAGCATTTT
TRBJ2-3	TRBV27	TRBD1	-	CASTDRASTDTQYF	TGTGCCAGCACGGACAGGGCTAGCACAGATACGCAGTATTTT
TRBJ2-2	TRBV7-9	TRBD2	few	CASSSLLRGLAGPNTGELFF	TGTGCCAGCAGCTCTTTACTAAGGGGACTAGCGGGGCCGAACACCGGGGAGCTGTTTTTT
TRBJ2-7	TRBV13	TRBD2	few	CASSFTVAGGAEQYF	TGTGCCAGCAGCTTTACCGTAGCGGGAGGGGCCGAGCAGTACTTC
TRBJ2-1	TRBV7-9	-	-	CASSLSMSNNEQFF	TGTGCCAGCAGCTTAAGTATGAGCAACAATGAGCAGTTCTTC
TRBJ2-1	TRBV3-1	-	many	CASSQDQGRGQFF	TGTGCCAGCAGCCAAGACCAGGGGCGGGGGCAGTTCTTC
TRBJ2-3	TRBV7-8	TRBD2	many	CASSLTSWAGGTDTQYF	TGTGCCAGCAGCTTAACGTCCTGGGCGGGAGGAACAGATACGCAGTATTTT
TRBJ1-3	TRBV6-1	-	few	CASRGSESSSGNTIYF	TGTGCCAGCAGGGGCTCGGAGTCAAGCTCTGGAAACACCATATATTTT
TRBJ2-1	TRBV11-2	-	many	CASSLISGSHYNEQFF	TGTGCCAGCAGCTTGATCTCCGGGAGTCACTACAATGAGCAGTTCTTC
TRBJ1-3	TRBV6-5	-	few	CASSYLGTSWRDSSGNTIYF	TGTGCCAGCAGTTACCTTGGGACGAGCTGGCGCGACTCCTCTGGAAACACCATATATTTT
TRBJ1-2	TRBV6-1	TRBD1	many	CASSSGQGERGYTF	TGTGCCAGCAGTTCCGGACAGGGGGAACGGGGCTACACCTTC
TRBJ1-2	TRBV5-6	-	-	CASSLVVRDGDYGYTF	TGTGCCAGCAGCTTGGTTGTTCGGGACGGGGACTATGGCTACACCTTC
TRBJ2-5	TRBV5-4	TRBD1	-	CASSLPGQGAGGETQYF	TGTGCCAGCAGCCTACCGGGACAGGGGGCCGGCGGGGAGACCCAGTACTTC
TRBJ1-5	TRBV20-1	TRBD1	-	CSAKDKGATTQHF	TGCAGTGCTAAGGATAAGGGGGCAACAACCCAGCATTTT
TRBJ1-2	TRBV7-2	-	few	CASSLVGHGYTF	TGTGCCAGCAGCTTAGTCGGCCATGGCTACACCTTC
TRBJ1-2	TRBV3-1	TRBD1	many	CASSQGGQVPFYGYTF	TGTGCCAGCAGCCAAGGGGGACAGGTCCCCTTCTATGGCTACACCTTC